This section outlines one T cell receptor (beta chain) sequence together with its context. CDR1 and CDR2 from the germline V gene are MNHNS and SASEGT. With 4 bases removed from V and 1 base from J, the gap between germline ends came to 11 bases. This CDR3 region has 14 residues. This entry comes from a study of technical replicates of blood from a few donors. TCRdb keeps only in-frame clones here, not all; method: immunoSEQ multiplex PCR. In the table there are over 10,000 clones, 95% of which are singletons. The TCR comes from a human donor in good health. The chain couples TRBV6-1 to TRBJ2-7; TRBD1 is a possible D gene (6 bases). Sequenced material: PBMCs. Here the CDR3 DNA reads TGTGCCAGCAGTGCGGACAGAACGTCCTACGAGCAGTACTTC. This translates into CASSADRTSYEQYF.